The subject of this entry is one TCR beta chain. CDR3 length: 16 residues. Germline CDR1 is SGHTA and CDR2 is FQGNSA. The V and J ends lost 5 bases and 1 base respectively, with 14 bases between them. A split of CD4+ cells into CD45RA+ naive and CD45RA-negative memory subsets was performed. This sample was taken from a study of shared clonotypes between healthy human individuals. Overall study: The donors, a couple of women and a few men, were aged 18 to 49.

Several immunoSEQ plates held equal portions of the genomic DNA taken from each subset. Assay: immunoSEQ multiplex PCR; the TCRdb copy retains only in-frame clones and omits some. The sample gives some 2,400,000 clones, under 97% of which show up once; roughly 0.13% is in the top ten. Sequenced material: naive CD4+ T cells sorted from blood. The subset: CD45RA+ positively selected. The sequence was collected from a man between 18 and 35 years old in good health. The J gene is TRBJ2-2, the V gene TRBV7-2; D uncertain. The CDR3 region is CASSPERKRNTGELFF. The CDR3 DNA follows: TGTGCCAGCAGCCCCGAGAGGAAGCGGAACACCGGGGAGCTGTTTTTT. Based on the CDR3 plus reference TRBV7-2 and TRBJ2-2, the full variable domain is GAGVSQSPSNKVTEKGKDVELRCDPISGHTALYWYRQSLGQGLEFLIYFQGNSAPDKSGLPSDRFSAERTGGSVSTLTIQRTQQEDSAVYLCASSPERKRNTGELFFGEGSRLTVL.